These 5 T cell receptor beta chains originate from one sample sequenced in a study of vaccination and CD4 T cells after COVID-19. Their antigens are not known. Regarding treatment: roughly 11-day PBMC culture with coronavirus spike peptide pools or control peptides (ViraFEST assay). An Oncomine TCR Beta short-read assay was used to sequence the DNA from cultured CD4+ T cells. TCRdb recomputed calls from the PCR reads with MiXCR, one row per CDR3 protein. The sample has about 23,000 distinct CDR3 sequences; under 70% are singletons. Material for sequencing was CD4+ T cells from blood, cultured in vitro. The receptors here all came from a human donor who had recovered from COVID-19.

This chain uses TRBV12-3 or TRBV12-4 with TRBJ1-1, with unresolved D. V lost 1 base and J 6 bases, leaving 15 bases between the germline ends. The CDR3 is 15 amino acids. CDR3 in amino acids: CASSLVGPSGAEAFF. In nucleotides, the CDR3 is TGTGCCAGCAGTTTAGTCGGGCCCTCGGGCGCTGAAGCTTTCTTT.

The V and J genes are TRBV7-9 and TRBJ1-2; 9 bases are shared with TRBD1. The CDR3 extends over 13 amino acids. The V segment lost 6 bases and the J segment 8 bases; nucleotides outside the gene matches: 7. Germline V gene lookup returns CDR1 SEHNR and CDR2 FQNEAQ (reference sequence). DNA of the CDR3: TGTGCCAGCAGTCAGGACAGGGGAAACGGCTACACCTTC. Amino acid sequence: CASSQDRGNGYTF.

This rearrangement joins TRBV7-2 to TRBJ1-4; D is perhaps TRBD1 (6 bases). CDR3 size: 16 residues. The germline V gene has CDR1 SGHTA and CDR2 FQGNSA. With 1 base removed from V and 4 bases from J, the gap between germline ends came to 13 bases. CDR3 protein: CASSLDRASRNEKLFF. CDR3 nucleotide sequence: TGTGCCAGCAGCTTAGACAGGGCCTCCCGTAATGAAAAACTGTTTTTT.

The genes are TRBV6-4 and TRBJ2-2; D perhaps matches TRBD2 (6 bases). The V end lost 5 bases, the J end lost 8 bases, and 15 bases lay between the germline ends. Germline V gene lookup returns CDR1 MRHNA and CDR2 SNTAGT. The CDR3 is made up of 14 amino acids. The CDR3 reads CASSNEAGLGELFF. The CDR3 DNA sequence: TGTGCCAGCAGTAATGAGGCGGGACTGGGGGAGCTGTTTTTT.

This chain joins TRBV7-2 and TRBJ2-1; D may be TRBD2 (6 bases). The CDR3 covers 13 residues. Trimming cost V 5 bases and J 5 bases, with 10 bases left between them. Germline V gene sequence: CDR1 SGHTA, CDR2 FQGNSA. The CDR3 region is CASSLGLNNEQFF. CDR3 sequence (DNA): TGTGCCAGCAGCCTGGGACTGAACAATGAGCAGTTCTTC.